The 16 T cell receptor beta chains below were found in one sample sequenced in a study of T cell responses to AZD1222 COVID-19 vaccine. The data were produced by immunoSEQ multiplex PCR, yet TCRdb's version contains in-frame clones alone and is incomplete. The sample has about 140,000 clones, roughly 90% seen once. Here the sequenced sample was peripheral blood, taken 28 days after the second AZD1222 dose. Receptors were obtained from an adult who received the AZD1222 COVID-19 vaccine.

This chain connects TRBV9 to TRBJ1-1; 7 bases line up with TRBD1. Per the germline V gene, CDR1 is SGDLS and CDR2 is YYNGEE. V shed 3 bases, J shed 7 bases, and the junction held 12 bases outside the gene matches. The CDR3 runs 15 residues. The CDR3 region is CASSADNGQALEAFF. The CDR3 region has the DNA TGTGCCAGCAGCGCTGACAATGGACAGGCGCTTGAAGCTTTCTTT. Based on the CDR3 plus reference TRBV9 and TRBJ1-1, the full variable domain is DSGVTQTPKHLITATGQRVTLRCSPRSGDLSVYWYQQSLDQGLQFLIQYYNGEERAKGNILERFSAQQFPDLHSELNLSSLELGDSALYFCASSADNGQALEAFFGQGTRLTVV.

The chain links TRBV5-1 to TRBJ2-7; TRBD1 aligns across 7 bases. The germline CDR1 and CDR2 sequences are SGHRS and YFSETQ. The junction had 9 bases not matched to a gene; V was cut back by 1 base and J by 5 bases. CDR3 length: 15 residues. The CDR3 sequence: CASSLLGGQGHEQYF. CDR3 nucleotide sequence: TGCGCCAGCAGCTTGTTAGGGGGCCAGGGCCACGAGCAGTACTTC.

The chain carries TRBV20-1 and TRBJ1-5, with D possibly being TRBD1 (6 bases). The CDR3 has 20 amino acids. Germline V gene lookup returns CDR1 DFQATT and CDR2 SNEGSKA (reference sequence). Between the trimmed V and J ends, which lost 3 bases and 0 bases, there was a span of 27 bases. CDR3: CSASGQPGWGARDSNQPQHF. CDR3 nucleotides: TGCAGTGCTAGTGGCCAACCTGGTTGGGGGGCGAGGGATAGCAATCAGCCCCAGCATTTT.

The chain uses TRBV20-1 and TRBJ1-1, with a tentative D call TRBD1 (5 bases). This CDR3 has 14 amino acids. V was shortened by 6 bases and J by 5 bases, with 19 bases between the two germline ends. CDR1 is DFQATT and CDR2 is SNEGSKA in the germline V gene (reference sequence). CDR3 sequence (DNA): TGCAGTGCGAGTGGATCAGGGTGGAAGACTGAAGCTTTCTTT. It specifies CSASGSGWKTEAFF.

J is TRBJ2-7 and V is TRBV28, with D maybe TRBD1 (6 bases). CDR3 length: 12 residues. The germline V and J ends were trimmed by 4 bases and 11 bases, with 15 bases remaining between them. Germline assignment: CDR1 MDHEN and CDR2 SYDVKM. The CDR3 loop is CASSSYRVVEYF. The CDR3, as DNA: TGTGCCAGCAGTTCCTACAGGGTAGTGGAGTACTTC.

The chain has TRBV5-3 and TRBJ1-3; D is uncertain. TRBV5-3 is annotated as an ORF whose role is uncertain. Trimming left V 1 base short and J 4 bases short, with 6 bases between. This CDR3 spans 13 amino acids. CDR3 in amino acids: CARSLPEGNTIYF. CDR3 bases: TGTGCCAGAAGCTTGCCGGAAGGAAACACCATATATTTT.

In nucleotides, the CDR3 is TGTGCCACCAGCGGCGACAGGGTGGGCTACGAGCAGTACTTC. Translated, it gives CATSGDRVGYEQYF. The chain combines TRBV15 with TRBJ2-7; 7 bases agree with TRBD1. Germline V CDR1 and CDR2: LNHNV, YYDKDF (reference sequence). CDR3 length: 14 residues. Losses at the gene ends were 5 bases for V and 3 bases for J; bases not matched to a gene: 7.

The chain has TRBV15 and TRBJ2-1, with D hard to call. The CDR3 loop spans 14 amino acids. Germline assignment: CDR1 LNHNV and CDR2 YYDKDF (reference sequence). V shed 1 base and J shed 5 bases, with 9 bases lying between them. The CDR3 sequence is CATSRGQENNEQFF. CDR3 nucleotides: TGTGCCACCAGCAGAGGCCAGGAGAACAATGAGCAGTTCTTC.

The gene calls are TRBV7-6 and TRBJ2-7; 10 nucleotides agree with TRBD1. V dropped 0 bases and J dropped 3; count of bases not matched to a gene: 14. The CDR3 consists of 19 residues. Looked up from germline, CDR1 is SGHVS and CDR2 is FNYEAQ. The CDR3 bases are TGTGCCAGCAGCTTAGCGCCTCCAGGGGACAGGGGAAGTTTCTACGAGCAGTACTTC. The encoded protein is CASSLAPPGDRGSFYEQYF.

For this clone: Other DNA sequences of this sample code for an identical CDR3. The J gene is TRBJ2-7, the V gene TRBV7-9; 8 bases are shared with TRBD2. V lost 0 bases and J lost 3; bases outside the gene matches: 1. This CDR3 has 14 residues. Germline V gives CDR1 SEHNR, CDR2 FQNEAQ (reference sequence). In nucleotides, the CDR3 is TGTGCCAGCAGCTTAGCTGGGACTAGCTACGAGCAGTACTTC. It translates to CASSLAGTSYEQYF.

This chain links TRBV6-2 or TRBV6-3 with TRBJ1-1; D remains ambiguous. The CDR3 consists of 15 residues. V was trimmed by 0 bases and J by 0 bases, leaving 8 bases between them. CDR1 and CDR2 (germline): MNHEY, SVGEGT. The CDR3 loop is CASSYSAPLNTEAFF. The CDR3 DNA follows: TGTGCCAGCAGTTACTCGGCACCATTGAACACTGAAGCTTTCTTT.

The chain has TRBV28 and TRBJ2-1; D might be TRBD2 (5 bases). Germline-derived CDR1 and CDR2 are MDHEN and SYDVKM. The ends were cut back, 3 bases at V and 10 bases at J, with 10 bases in the middle. This CDR3 has 12 amino acids. The CDR3 DNA reads as TGTGCCAGCAGTTTGAGCGTAGCGGAGCAGTTCTTC. It encodes CASSLSVAEQFF. The complete variable domain, with remaining parts taken from reference TRBV28 and TRBJ2-1, reads DVKVTQSSRYLVKRTGEKVFLECVQDMDHENMFWYRQDPGLGLRLIYFSYDVKMKEKGDIPEGYSVSREKKERFSLILESASTNQTSMYLCASSLSVAEQFFGPGTRLTVL.

The chain recombines TRBV18 with TRBJ1-3; 7 nucleotides agree with TRBD1. Looked up from germline, CDR1 is KGHSH and CDR2 is LQKENI. The V gene end was trimmed by 5 bases and the J gene end by 7 bases; junction bases not matched to a gene: 5. The CDR3 loop spans 13 amino acids. The CDR3 is CASSVDRDNTIYF. The CDR3 DNA reads TGTGCCAGCTCAGTCGACAGGGACAACACCATATATTTT.

V is TRBV6-5 and J is TRBJ1-2; the match to TRBD1 covers 7 bases. V was clipped by 6 bases and J by 8 bases; unmatched bases: 12. The V gene's germline CDR1 is MNHEY and CDR2 SVGAGI. This CDR3 spans 14 amino acids. CDR3 coding DNA: TGTGCCAGCAGCCTCCTACCGGGACAGATCGGCTACACCTTC. It codes for CASSLLPGQIGYTF.

The chain uses TRBV7-9 and TRBJ1-4; maybe TRBD1 (5 bases). V was pared by 4 bases and J by 0 bases, with 6 bases between. Germline V lookup: CDR1 SEHNR, CDR2 FQNEAQ (reference sequence). The CDR3 is made up of 14 amino acids. CDR3 protein: CASSSGATNEKLFF. The CDR3 DNA sequence: TGTGCCAGCAGCTCGGGGGCAACTAATGAAAAACTGTTTTTT. Full variable domain (rest looked up from reference TRBV7-9 and TRBJ1-4): DTGVSQNPRHKITKRGQNVTFRCDPISEHNRLYWYRQTLGQGPEFLTYFQNEAQLEKSRLLSDRFSAERPKGSFSTLEIQRTEQGDSAMYLCASSSGATNEKLFFGSGTQLSVL.

This clone came up once. The CDR3 DNA follows: TGTGCCAGCAGTGATTACTCGGACACTGAAGCTTTCTTT. Its protein product is CASSDYSDTEAFF. The V call is TRBV6-1, the J call TRBJ1-1; D remains unclear. Germline assignment: CDR1 MNHNS and CDR2 SASEGT. This CDR3 has 13 residues. Deletions cut 3 bases from V and 3 bases from J, with 8 bases between.